The clone carrying this T cell receptor (beta chain) has more than one count but fewer than ten. Its antigen remains unknown. Assay: immunoSEQ multiplex PCR; the TCRdb copy retains only in-frame clones and omits some. Among tens of thousands of clones listed, roughly four fifths were seen once. These data belong to a study of a mutant IDH1 vaccine in newly diagnosed glioma. At the level of the study: In some groups vaccination began 4-6 weeks post-radiotherapy; others received it with temozolomide. Patients had received radiotherapy, temozolomide, or both previously, most receiving both. V12 came at week 35, V13 at week 47.

The time point: week 47, end of study. Each vaccine dose was 300 ug of mutant IDH1 20-mer peptide, with topical imiquimod. The V and J ends lost 11 bases and 9 bases respectively, with 16 bases between them. The length of the CDR3 is 12 residues. Germline V gives CDR1 ENHRY, CDR2 SYGVKD. The V and J genes are TRBV10-3 and TRBJ2-2; D is possibly TRBD2 (6 bases). The sequence was collected from a man aged 35 to 55 with glioma. Sequenced here: PBMCs, sampled from a glioma patient whose treatment included an IDH1 peptide vaccine. CDR3 bases: TGTGCCGTATCGGGACTCCGCCGGGAGCTGTTTTTT. It encodes CAVSGLRRELFF.